This T cell receptor beta chain stems from a study of blood T cell repertoires in COVID-19 (dated by TCRdb to about 2020). General notes on the study: Samples covering the acute and convalescent phases of COVID-19 were provided by collaborators in the United States, Italy and Spain. The repertoires were released in a freely available public database intended as a resource for research on the immune response to SARS-CoV-2. A de-identified subject ID, COVID-19 status, age in years and sex were almost always included in the sample metadata. Deeply sampled blood TCRbeta repertoires from subjects exposed to, actively infected with, or recovered from COVID-19 were included in the dataset. The samples were drawn from the first 160 participants of the ongoing ImmuneRACE study and from 1,254 subjects provided by 6 global collaborators. The material from the prospective study consisted of cDNA or gDNA derived from T cells, B-cell-depleted T cells, or PBMCs. Where available, HLA class I and class II types were obtained from metadata supplied by the sample provider rather than from assay-based typing.

Whole blood was collected in K2EDTA tubes by collaborating institutions according to the institutions' own protocols. Collaborator samples were shipped for TCRbeta analysis as frozen whole blood, isolated PBMCs, or DNA extracted from either sample type. Trimmed from V: 5 bases; trimmed from J: 1 base; junction bases lacking a gene match: 6. From its cysteine to its phenylalanine, the CDR3 spans 16 amino acids. The entry retains the CDR3 DNA only, 48 bases that are in frame from base 1. From the germline V gene, CDR1 is MDHEN and CDR2 is SYDVKM. In regard to this clone: Its antigen is unknown. Base quality data are lacking; no much larger clone is found one base away.

The investigation overall reported the following: The amount of clinical and demographic metadata varied by source and participant and was provided uncurated.

The immunoSEQ Assay, a bias-controlled multiplex PCR, was used to amplify TCRbeta CDR3 regions from genomic DNA. The original pipeline was this. The number of nucleated cells in each sample was estimated by amplification of reference gene primers within the assay. Sequence reads were collapsed and filtered to measure the absolute abundance of every unique TCRbeta CDR3 rearrangement. For each sample, productive Simpson clonality was calculated as the square root of Simpson's diversity index across productive rearrangements. The source is immuneACCESS, and TCRdb retained only in-frame sequences with V and J called. Part of the clones is not carried over; for the studies checked, unresolved V genes explain less than half of this, and the remainder is unexplained. The V and J calls and clone size come from that table; D and trimming were worked out from the DNA. This sample has 55,000 to 80,000 clones in its table, and approximately 89% of those were observed once. The ten biggest clones cover around 2% of the sample.

The sample consisted of peripheral blood. The chain links TRBV28 with TRBJ2-2; 8 of the junction bases match TRBD1. The sequence was obtained from a human donor in a cohort sampled during active COVID-19. The nucleotides are TGTGCCAGCAGTCAATCAGACAGGGGGAACACCGGGGAGCTGTTTTTT. The translation is CASSQSDRGNTGELFF. The reference TRBV28 and TRBJ2-2 proteins fill in what lies around the CDR3, so the full variable domain reads DVKVTQSSRYLVKRTGEKVFLECVQDMDHENMFWYRQDPGLGLRLIYFSYDVKMKEKGDIPEGYSVSREKKERFSLILESASTNQTSMYLCASSQSDRGNTGELFFGEGSRLTVL.